These T cell receptor beta chains were read from a single sample in a study of untreated major depressive disorder. Repertoires were generated with immunoSEQ multiplex PCR, while TCRdb's copy carries only in-frame clones and drops some. The data hold 23,000 or so clones, with roughly nine tenths observed a single time. Sequenced material: CD4+ T cells from PBMCs. The receptor source for this set is a woman in her 30s with major depressive disorder. Both conserved end residues are part of each CDR3. Expanded clones are given a class, and other clones once, few, many or no size at all.

clone size	V gene	CDR3 protein
.	TRBV7-9	CASSWTGVVTLYGYTF
.	TRBV7-2	CASLGQAYGYTF
.	TRBV7-2	CASSSRQGLTTPYGYTF
.	TRBV9	CASSAPMYQETQYF
few	TRBV4-1	CASRNPGTSKYRTGELFF
.	TRBV4-1	CASSQVVAAPQGEQYF
.	TRBV6-5	CASSYSKGTGYTF
.	TRBV29-1	CSLRSEGETQYF
once	TRBV5-1	CASTLGYPGELFF
.	TRBV5-6	CASSFLDRGKENIQYF
.	TRBV4-1	CASSVRVFSYEQYF
.	TRBV6-6	CASSYSGHSGNTIYF
once	TRBV7-8	CASTLTSSGNTIYF
.	TRBV27	CASSLLLGGGQDYGYTF
.	TRBV19	CASRDYTYGYTF
.	TRBV5-4	CASSLPGTASYEQYF
.	TRBV28	CASSRDRGLGRYGYTF
.	TRBV6-5	CASSSSRGSANSPLHF
once	TRBV7-2	CASSLSTGATNEKLFF
.	TRBV20-1	CSASLETQYF
.	TRBV7-8	CASSRSQGFVDTQYF
.	TRBV7-2	CASSVRTGQETQYF
.	TRBV29-1	CSVATGLEQYF
.	TRBV2	CASKFGASGYEQYF
once	TRBV7-2	CASSLEWPSGANVLTF
.	TRBV6-1	CASRKGGTGNIEQFF
.	TRBV10-3	CAISDPLDREETQYF
once	TRBV4-1	CASRPGTSREETQYF
.	TRBV11-2	CASGTGARSIQYF
.	TRBV5-1	CASSLAPSGSYEQYF
.	TRBV27	CASSLRYTDTQYF
.	TRBV10-3	CAISESGGSNQPQHF
.	TRBV5-4	CASSSAEKLFF
.	TRBV5-1	CASSLDSYTGELFF
.	TRBV27	CASSLSDPIYGYTF
.	TRBV29-1	CSVEDRASGRINEQFF
.	TRBV7-3	CASRPATSGEETQYF
.	TRBV28	CASRVTGFGLAFF
once	TRBV7-9	CASSFDDSHGGNTEAFF
.	TRBV5-6	CASSLDRSNEKLFF